These 2 T cell receptor beta chains originate from one sample sequenced in a study of Graves' ophthalmopathy and Graves' hyperthyroidism. From RNA, the CDR3 regions of TCR beta chains were amplified and sequenced. HTBI-primed RT-PCR formed the first round, and a multiplex PCR formed the second. TCRdb used MiXCR to reprocess the multiplex PCR reads, holding one entry per CDR3 protein. The sample has about 160,000 distinct CDR3 sequences, roughly 37% seen once; the top ten hold around 5.5%. The sample comprised peripheral blood. These receptors originate from a woman aged 40-49 years with Graves' ophthalmopathy.

The chain employs TRBV6-1 and TRBJ2-7, with 9 bases fitting TRBD1. The junction had 5 bases not matched to a gene; V was cut back by 6 bases and J by 5 bases. Germline CDR1 MNHNS, CDR2 SASEGT. This CDR3 comprises 13 residues. The CDR3 nucleotides are TGTGCCAGCAGCCGGGACAGGGCACACGAGCAGTACTTC. Encoded protein: CASSRDRAHEQYF.

This clonotype appeared many times. The genes are TRBV27 and TRBJ1-1; D perhaps matches TRBD1 (6 bases). CDR1 and CDR2 from the germline V gene are MNHEY and SMNVEV (reference sequence). CDR3 length equals 16 residues. Trimming removed 5 bases at V and 2 bases at J, with 18 bases between. DNA for the CDR3: TGTGCCAGCAGTCCAGCCCAAGGACAGCTAAACACTGAAGCTTTCTTT. It translates to CASSPAQGQLNTEAFF.